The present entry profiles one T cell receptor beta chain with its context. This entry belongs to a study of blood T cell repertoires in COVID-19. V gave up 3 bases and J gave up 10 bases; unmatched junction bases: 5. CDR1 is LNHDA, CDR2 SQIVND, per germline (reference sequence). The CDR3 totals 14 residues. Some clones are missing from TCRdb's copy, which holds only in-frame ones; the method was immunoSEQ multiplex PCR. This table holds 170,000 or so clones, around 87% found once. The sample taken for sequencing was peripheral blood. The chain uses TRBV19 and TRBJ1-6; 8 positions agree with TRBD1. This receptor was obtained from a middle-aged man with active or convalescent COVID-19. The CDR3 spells CASSIGRGQSPLHF. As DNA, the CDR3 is TGTGCCAGTAGTATCGGCAGGGGGCAATCACCCCTCCACTTT. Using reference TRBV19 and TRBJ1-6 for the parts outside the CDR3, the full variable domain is DGGITQSPKYLFRKEGQNVTLSCEQNLNHDAMYWYRQDPGQGLRLIYYSQIVNDFQKGDIAEGYSVSREKKESFPLTVTSAQKNPTAFYLCASSIGRGQSPLHFGNGTRLTVT.